This TCR beta chain was retrieved from a study of T cells in Graves' hyperthyroidism and ophthalmopathy. Points from the study as a whole: Most clonotypes that expanded in the thyroid above 0.001 also showed up in blood. Researchers report that a 13 V-J model separated ophthalmopathy from stable hyperthyroidism.

Clinical symptoms, serum thyroxine, TRAb, thyroid ultrasound and orbital computed tomography established diagnosis. Using RNA transcripts as the source, TCR beta CDR3 regions were amplified. HTBI primers drove first-round RT-PCR of the TCR CDR3. TCRdb recomputed calls from the multiplex PCR reads with MiXCR, one row per CDR3 protein. This sample carries under 450,000 distinct CDR3 sequences, about a sixth of them seen once, and the ten largest clones take around a third. This clonotype was detected many times. The antigen is not known. V lost 3 bases and J 5 bases, leaving 14 bases between the germline ends. The CDR3 consists of 13 residues. In germline, CDR1 is DFQATT, CDR2 SNEGSKA (reference sequence).

The sequenced sample was blood. This sequence originates from a woman in her 30s with Graves' hyperthyroidism that later progressed to Graves' ophthalmopathy. The genes are TRBV20-1 and TRBJ2-7; D is possibly TRBD2 (5 bases). This CDR3 reads CSASRLAADEQYF. The CDR3 DNA is TGCAGTGCTAGCCGGCTAGCAGCGGACGAGCAGTACTTC.